A selection of T cell receptor beta chains follows, all from one sample in a study of vaccination and CD4 T cells after COVID-19. No antigen has been identified for these receptors. MiXCR was run by TCRdb on the PCR reads, yielding one entry per CDR3 protein. In the table there are approximately 11,000 distinct CDR3 sequences, 25% to 30% of which are singletons. Sequenced input: CD4+ T cells from blood, cultured in vitro. The receptors were sampled from a human donor in good health. Each CDR3 is given with its conserved first and last residue. D genes are given only for firm matches. Clone size is shown for a subset of rows, as once, few, many or a class of expanded clone.

j_call | clone_size | v_call | d_call | cdr3_nt | cdr3_aa
TRBJ1-2 | few | TRBV7-3 | . | TGTGCCAGCAGCTCACCCGGAGAATACGATGTTGGCTACACCTTC | CASSSPGEYDVGYTF
TRBJ2-1 | medium-sized | TRBV7-3 | TRBD1 | TGTGCCAGCAGCTCCCCGGGACAGCCCTACAATGAGCAGTTCTTC | CASSSPGQPYNEQFF
TRBJ2-7 | . | TRBV7-2 | TRBD2 | TGTGCCAGCAGCTTAGGGACTAGCGGGAGCTCGAAGTACTTC | CASSLGTSGSSKYF
TRBJ1-2 | few | TRBV29-1 | TRBD1 | TGCAGCGCCGGACAGGGGGGAATCAGTGGCTACACCTTC | CSAGQGGISGYTF
TRBJ1-2 | few | TRBV10-3 | TRBD1 | TGTGCCATCAGTGATCTTCTGGCTGGGACAGGGGGGGACTATGGCTACACCTTC | CAISDLLAGTGGDYGYTF
TRBJ2-2 | once | TRBV7-8 | TRBD2 | TGTGCCAGCAGCTTAGTTCGGGCGGGAGGAGCCGGGGAGCTGTTTTTT | CASSLVRAGGAGELFF
TRBJ2-5 | once | TRBV18 | TRBD1 | TGTGCCAGCTTAAGGGGGCAGGGCGAGACCCAGTACTTC | CASLRGQGETQYF
TRBJ1-6 | . | TRBV10-3 | . | TGTGCCATCAGTGAATTAGGCGATAATTCACCCCTCCACTTT | CAISELGDNSPLHF
TRBJ2-7 | . | TRBV7-2 | . | TGTGCCAGCAGCTTAGGCTTAGCCCAGACCTACGAGCAGTACTTC | CASSLGLAQTYEQYF
TRBJ2-1 | few | TRBV5-5 | . | TGTGCCAGCACCCTCGTTAGCTCCTACAATGAGCAGTTCTTC | CASTLVSSYNEQFF
TRBJ2-7 | few | TRBV11-2 | TRBD2 | TGTGCCAGCAGCTGGAGCGGGGTAACCCTCCACGAGCAGTACTTC | CASSWSGVTLHEQYF
TRBJ1-6 | few | TRBV7-9 | . | TGTGCCAGCAGCCCCGTTCGGGCAGCAAATTCACCCCTCCACTTT | CASSPVRAANSPLHF
TRBJ2-1 | . | TRBV20-1 | . | TGCAGTGCTAGTTCTGGGGAAAGTGAGCAGTTCTTC | CSASSGESEQFF
TRBJ2-1 | . | TRBV20-1 | . | TGCAGTGCTAGACCAACTCTAGCCTTTGGCTACAATGAGCAGTTCTTC | CSARPTLAFGYNEQFF
TRBJ1-1 | few | TRBV20-1 | . | TGCAGTGCTAGAGATTACCGGGCAGGTAAGGCTTTCTTT | CSARDYRAGKAFF
TRBJ2-2 | . | TRBV7-9 | TRBD2 | TGTGCCAGCAGCGCCACTAGCGGGTACACCGGGGAGCTGTTTTTT | CASSATSGYTGELFF
TRBJ1-5 | few | TRBV11-3 | . | TGTGCCAGCAGCTTCTTGTGCAATCAGCCCCAGCATTTT | CASSFLCNQPQHF
TRBJ2-1 | few | TRBV20-1 | . | TGCAGTGCTAGAATCAACAGACCCTCCTACAATGAGCAGTTCTTC | CSARINRPSYNEQFF
TRBJ2-3 | few | TRBV7-2 | TRBD1 | TGTGCCAGCAGCGCCGAGACAGGGAGCACAGATACGCAGTATTTT | CASSAETGSTDTQYF
TRBJ2-7 | . | TRBV5-4 | . | TGTGCCAGAAGCTTGGTTCCGACCACGTATTCCTACGAGCAGTACTTC | CARSLVPTTYSYEQYF